This T cell receptor (beta chain) is from a study of spatial heterogeneity in lung cancer. Study overall: Sequencing was performed on follow-up PBMC samples when available, collected at a median of about two years after resection.

One entry per CDR3 protein, called by TCRdb with MiXCR from the 5' RACE reads. The sample has approximately 1,300 distinct CDR3 sequences, around a quarter seen once; the top ten hold 21%. CDR1 is SEHNR, CDR2 FQNEAQ, per germline (reference sequence). The CDR3 spans 15 residues. The trim removed 3 bases at V and 6 bases at J, leaving 5 bases unmatched. By share, this clonotype ranks as large. The antigen is not known. Time point denoted: blood at routine non-recurrence follow-up after resection. Frozen PBMC, nontumor lung or tumor provided whole RNA, which was sequenced unsorted. General study findings and limits: Circulating ubiquitous expanded tumor TCRs were observed more frequently at resection than at follow-up.

The sample here was PBMCs, taken at follow-up. This receptor was obtained from a male donor with early-stage non-small cell lung cancer. V and J are TRBV7-9 and TRBJ2-1; 10 bases are shared with TRBD2. CDR3 residues: CASSLGTSAGNEQFF. In DNA, the CDR3 is TGTGCCAGCAGCTTGGGGACTAGCGCTGGCAATGAGCAGTTCTTC.